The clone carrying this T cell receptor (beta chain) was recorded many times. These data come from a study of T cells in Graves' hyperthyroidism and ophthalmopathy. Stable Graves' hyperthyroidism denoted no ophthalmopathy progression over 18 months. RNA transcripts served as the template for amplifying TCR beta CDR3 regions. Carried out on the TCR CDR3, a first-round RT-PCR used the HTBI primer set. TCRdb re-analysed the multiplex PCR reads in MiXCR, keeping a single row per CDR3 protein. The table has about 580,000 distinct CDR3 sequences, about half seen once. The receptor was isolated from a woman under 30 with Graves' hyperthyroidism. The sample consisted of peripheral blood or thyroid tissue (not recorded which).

The CDR3, as DNA: TGCAGCGCCTTGGGGTGGGGCACTGAAGCTTTCTTT. Translating gives CSALGWGTEAFF. V usage is TRBV29-1 and J usage is TRBJ1-1; no definite D call. V was clipped by 7 bases and J by 4 bases, with 13 bases between them. The CDR3 is 12 residues long. In germline, CDR1 is SQVTM, CDR2 ANQGSEA.